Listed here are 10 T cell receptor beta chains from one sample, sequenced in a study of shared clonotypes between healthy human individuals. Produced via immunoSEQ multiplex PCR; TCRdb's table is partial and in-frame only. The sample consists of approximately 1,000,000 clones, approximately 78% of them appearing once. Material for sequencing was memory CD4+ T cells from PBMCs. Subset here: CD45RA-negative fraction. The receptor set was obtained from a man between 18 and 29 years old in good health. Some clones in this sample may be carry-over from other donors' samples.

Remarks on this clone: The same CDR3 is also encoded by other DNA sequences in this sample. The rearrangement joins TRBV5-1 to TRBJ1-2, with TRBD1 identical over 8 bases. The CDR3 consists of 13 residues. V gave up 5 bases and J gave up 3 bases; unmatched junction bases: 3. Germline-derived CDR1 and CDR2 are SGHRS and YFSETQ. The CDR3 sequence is CASSGQGDYGYTF. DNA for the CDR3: TGCGCCAGCAGTGGACAGGGAGACTATGGCTACACCTTC.

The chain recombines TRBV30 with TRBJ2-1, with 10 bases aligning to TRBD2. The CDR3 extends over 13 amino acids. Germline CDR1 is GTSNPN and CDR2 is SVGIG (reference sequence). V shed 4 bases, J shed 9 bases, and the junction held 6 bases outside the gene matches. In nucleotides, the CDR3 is TGTGCCTGGAACATAGCGGGAGGAGGTGAGCAGTTCTTC. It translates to CAWNIAGGGEQFF. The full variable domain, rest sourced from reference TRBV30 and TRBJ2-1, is SQTIHQWPATLVQPVGSPLSLECTVEGTSNPNLYWYRQAAGRGLQLLFYSVGIGQISSEVPQNLSASRPQDRQFILSSKKLLLSDSGFYLCAWNIAGGGEQFFGPGTRLTVL.

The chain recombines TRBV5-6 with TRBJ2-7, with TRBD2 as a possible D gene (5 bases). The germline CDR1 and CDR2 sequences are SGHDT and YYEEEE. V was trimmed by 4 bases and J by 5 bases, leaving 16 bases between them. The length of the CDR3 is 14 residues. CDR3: CASSRLAGVDEQYF. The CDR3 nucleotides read TGTGCCAGCAGCCGTCTAGCTGGAGTTGACGAGCAGTACTTC.

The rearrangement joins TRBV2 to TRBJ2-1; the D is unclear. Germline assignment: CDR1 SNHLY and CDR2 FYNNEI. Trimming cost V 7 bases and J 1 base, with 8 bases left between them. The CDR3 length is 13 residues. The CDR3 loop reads CASMVGSYNEQFF. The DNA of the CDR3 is TGTGCCAGCATGGTAGGATCCTACAATGAGCAGTTCTTC.

The CDR3 reads CSAEIADTQYF. The CDR3 bases are TGCAGTGCTGAGATAGCAGATACGCAGTATTTT. The chain is built from TRBV20-1 and TRBJ2-3; no clear D gene. V was shortened by 5 bases and J by 4 bases, with 7 bases between the two germline ends. Germline V lookup: CDR1 DFQATT, CDR2 SNEGSKA (reference sequence). This CDR3 is built from 11 residues.

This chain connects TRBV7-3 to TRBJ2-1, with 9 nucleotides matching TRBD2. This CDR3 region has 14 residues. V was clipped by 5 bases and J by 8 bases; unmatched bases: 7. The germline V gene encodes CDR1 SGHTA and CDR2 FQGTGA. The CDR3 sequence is CASSPGTSIDEQFF. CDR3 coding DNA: TGTGCCAGCAGCCCCGGGACTAGCATCGATGAGCAGTTCTTC.

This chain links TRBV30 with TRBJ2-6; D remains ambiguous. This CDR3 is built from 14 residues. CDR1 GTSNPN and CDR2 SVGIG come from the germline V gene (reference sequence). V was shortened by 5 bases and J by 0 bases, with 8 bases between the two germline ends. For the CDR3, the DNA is TGTGCCTGGTTTCAGAACTCTGGGGCCAACGTCCTGACTTTC. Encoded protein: CAWFQNSGANVLTF.

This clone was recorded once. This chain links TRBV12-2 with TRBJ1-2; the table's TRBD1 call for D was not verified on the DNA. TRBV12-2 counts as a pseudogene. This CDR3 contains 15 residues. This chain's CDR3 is CASRSKQGGPYGYTF. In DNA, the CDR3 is TGTGCAAGTCGCTCGAAACAGGGTGGACCCTATGGCTACACCTTC.

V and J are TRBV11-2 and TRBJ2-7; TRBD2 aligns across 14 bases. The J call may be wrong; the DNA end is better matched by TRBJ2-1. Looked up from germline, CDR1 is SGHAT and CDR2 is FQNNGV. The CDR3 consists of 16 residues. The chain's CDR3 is CASSPRLAGGPNEQFF. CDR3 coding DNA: TGTGCCAGCAGCCCCAGACTAGCGGGAGGGCCTAATGAGCAGTTCTTC.

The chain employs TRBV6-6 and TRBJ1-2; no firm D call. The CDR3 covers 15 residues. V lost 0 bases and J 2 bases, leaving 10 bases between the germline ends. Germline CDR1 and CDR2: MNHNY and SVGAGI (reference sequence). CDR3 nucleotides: TGTGCCAGCAGTTACTCCTGGGGTGGGAACTATGGCTACACCTTC. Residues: CASSYSWGGNYGYTF.